In its sample, the clone carrying this T cell receptor beta chain was seen a few times. Its target is not known. The data stem from a study of Ad26.COV2.S vaccination and SARS-CoV-2 variants. Turning to the study itself: The donor was enrolled in the Ad26.COV2.S arm of the COV1001 trial.

Germline assignment: CDR1 GTSNPN and CDR2 SVGIG (reference sequence). V shed 1 base and J shed 2 bases, with 3 bases lying between them. The CDR3 contains 12 residues. Produced via immunoSEQ multiplex PCR; TCRdb's table is partial and in-frame only. The sample shows around 450,000 clones, roughly 89% of them seen only once. This sample's treatment: roughly 20 received Ad26.COV2.S at low or high dose, single or two shots; 5 received placebo; per-sample allocation not given. Repertoires come from day 63 after the first vaccine or placebo injection. Whole-study results and caveats: Assessments of TCR breadth and depth may have underestimated the total T cell responses. The breadth of spike-specific CD8+ and CD4+ T cell responses after vaccination was reportedly substantial. Vaccine and placebo recipients had similar non-spike TCR breadth.

This specimen was peripheral blood, taken in a trial of Ad26.COV2.S vaccine versus placebo. The V and J genes are TRBV30 and TRBJ1-5; D is unresolved. This sequence originates from a person between 18 and 65 years old who received the Ad26.COV2.S COVID-19 vaccine or a placebo. The CDR3 DNA follows: TGTGCCTGGAGTGGGCGCAATCAGCCCCAGCATTTT. Protein sequence: CAWSGRNQPQHF.